Sequencing of this T cell receptor beta chain was carried out in a study of human T cells and chemical hapten exposure. Study at large: Application of 0.01% DPC to the upper back was done by patch test, with a reading at 6 days. Affected patients, primarily female, had alopecia areata, totalis or universalis. Study-level points and caveats: Alopecia was present in the donors, so their immune response may differ from healthy people's. While controls formed fewer of them, expanded TCRs formed significantly more large CDR3 similarity clusters.

Indicated time point: patch test 3, about 24 weeks after DPC sensitization. Treatment meaning: therapeutic diphenylcyclopropenone sensitization with weekly scalp DPC. There are 13 residues in the CDR3. V was cut by 2 bases and J by 5 bases, with 7 bases left in between. Germline values: CDR1 MNHEY, CDR2 SMNVEV (reference sequence). Concerning this clonotype: Its antigen is not known.

TCRdb reprocessed the RACE reads via MiXCR and lists one record per CDR3 protein. Of around 150,000 distinct CDR3 sequences listed, 28% are singletons. The source of this sequence is a woman aged 18-29 years with alopecia areata. Some clones in this sample may be carry-over from other donors' samples. The chain has TRBV27 and TRBJ1-5; D is ambiguous. Source: whole blood, taken in connection with sensitization to the hapten diphenylcyclopropenone (DPC). The CDR3 loop reads CASSLKVHQPQHF. CDR3 DNA sequence: TGTGCCAGCAGTTTAAAGGTGCATCAGCCCCAGCATTTT.